Each of the 14 T cell receptor beta chains below was sequenced from the same sample in a study of blood T cell repertoires in COVID-19. This table comes from immunoSEQ multiplex PCR, and its TCRdb copy is limited to in-frame clones, with some not included. This table has a few hundred thousand clones, 75% to 90% appearing once. Sample: PBMCs or T cells enriched from blood (not recorded which). Receptor source: a woman in her fifties or sixties who had recovered from COVID-19.

This clone was observed a few times. The chain links TRBV2 to TRBJ1-6; unclear D gene. V lost 2 bases and J 7 bases, leaving 6 bases between the germline ends. CDR3 length equals 13 residues. Germline lookup yields CDR1 SNHLY and CDR2 FYNNEI. This CDR3 reads CASSESVNSPLHF. The CDR3 DNA is TGTGCCAGCAGTGAATCAGTAAATTCACCCCTCCACTTT.

The chain is built from TRBV3-1 (or the pseudogene TRBV3-2) and TRBJ2-3; TRBD2 might be the D (7 bases). The length of the CDR3 is 16 residues. Trimming removed 0 bases from V and 5 bases from J, with 15 bases in between. Germline CDR1 is LGHDT and CDR2 is YNNKEL (reference sequence). CDR3 nucleotides: TGTGCCAGCAGCCAAGATACGGGGGGCCGAGGAGATACGCAGTATTTT. Protein product: CASSQDTGGRGDTQYF.

CDR3 protein: CASSLGTESPQHF. The CDR3 nucleotides are TGTGCCAGCAGTTTAGGCACTGAATCGCCCCAGCATTTT. The chain carries TRBV12-3 or TRBV12-4 and TRBJ1-5; D remains ambiguous. The CDR3 contains 13 residues. The V gene lost 1 base and the J gene lost 9 bases, with 10 bases spanning the gap.

The chain links TRBV5-6 to TRBJ2-5; 7 bases are shared with TRBD2. The V segment lost 5 bases and the J segment 4 bases; nucleotides outside the gene matches: 5. Germline V gives CDR1 SGHDT, CDR2 YYEEEE. The CDR3 length is 13 residues. The CDR3 DNA sequence: TGTGCCAGCAGTCCCCCGGGGGGAGAGACCCAGTACTTC. Amino acids: CASSPPGGETQYF.

This chain links TRBV7-2 with TRBJ1-3, with 7 positions matching TRBD1. CDR1 and CDR2 (germline): SGHTA, FQGNSA. The V gene end was trimmed by 2 bases and the J gene end by 0 bases; junction bases not matched to a gene: 7. The CDR3 is made up of 17 amino acids. The CDR3 nucleotides read TGTGCCAGCAGCTTATTTTTGTCAGGGGGCTCTGGAAACACCATATATTTT. As protein: CASSLFLSGGSGNTIYF.

The genes are TRBV9 and TRBJ2-2, with D maybe TRBD1 (5 bases). The V end was cut by 0 bases, the J end by 4 bases, with 13 bases between. Germline loops: CDR1 SGDLS, CDR2 YYNGEE. This CDR3 contains 16 residues. The CDR3 spells CASSVAKGLGTGELFF. The CDR3 bases are TGTGCCAGCAGCGTAGCCAAGGGGCTGGGCACCGGGGAGCTGTTTTTT.

The genes are TRBV3-1 (or the pseudogene TRBV3-2) and TRBJ1-2; D not certain. V lost 0 bases and J 2 bases, leaving 10 bases between the germline ends. Germline lookup yields CDR1 LGHDT and CDR2 YNNKEL (reference sequence). The CDR3 loop spans 15 amino acids. As DNA, the CDR3 is TGTGCCAGCAGCCAAGATGTCCTAGGAAACTATGGCTACACCTTC. It translates to CASSQDVLGNYGYTF.

V gene TRBV7-8 combines with J gene TRBJ1-2; TRBD1 aligns across 7 bases. The CDR3 is 15 residues long. V shed 5 bases, J shed 0 bases, and the junction held 6 bases outside the gene matches. Germline V lookup: CDR1 SGHVS, CDR2 FQNEAQ. CDR3 coding DNA: TGTGCCAGCAGCAAGGACAGGTTCGCTAACTATGGCTACACCTTC. Its translation is CASSKDRFANYGYTF.

This rearrangement joins TRBV19 to TRBJ2-7; a possible D gene is TRBD1 (5 bases). The V end lost 3 bases, the J end lost 5 bases, and 11 bases lay between the germline ends. Germline V lookup: CDR1 LNHDA, CDR2 SQIVND (reference sequence). The CDR3 is 13 residues long. The CDR3 protein is CASSIVTEHEQYF. The CDR3 nucleotides are TGTGCCAGTAGTATTGTGACAGAGCACGAGCAGTACTTC.

This sequence joins TRBV30 and TRBJ2-7; no clear D. The CDR3 totals 13 residues. The ends were cut back, 4 bases at V and 2 bases at J, with 12 bases in the middle. Germline CDR1 reads GTSNPN; CDR2 reads SVGIG (reference sequence). The CDR3 here is CAWTSSVAYEQYF. CDR3 nucleotides: TGTGCCTGGACCTCAAGCGTAGCCTACGAGCAGTACTTC.

DNA of the CDR3: TGTGCCAGTAGTAAGGGGCGACCTTGGGCCCAGTACTTC. This gives the protein CASSKGRPWAQYF. The rearrangement joins TRBV19 to TRBJ2-5, with TRBD1 as a possible D gene (5 bases). Germline CDR1 LNHDA, CDR2 SQIVND (reference sequence). The germline V and J ends were trimmed by 4 bases and 9 bases, with 15 bases remaining between them. This CDR3 contains 13 residues.

The chain uses TRBV2 and TRBJ2-3, with unresolved D. This CDR3 region has 15 residues. The V end lost 6 bases, the J end lost 1 base, and 14 bases lay between the germline ends. The germline CDR1 and CDR2 sequences are SNHLY and FYNNEI. This chain's CDR3 is CASRVSTLGTDTQYF. The CDR3 DNA follows: TGTGCCAGCAGGGTCTCAACCCTAGGCACAGATACGCAGTATTTT.

This clone was seen a few times. V usage is TRBV4-1 and J usage is TRBJ2-2; TRBD2 is a possible D gene (5 bases). V was clipped by 3 bases and J by 2 bases, with 13 bases between them. The germline CDR1 and CDR2 sequences are MGHRA and YSYEKL. The length of the CDR3 is 16 residues. The CDR3 nucleotides are TGCGCCAGCAGCCACTTTCGGGGTTTAAACACCGGGGAGCTGTTTTTT. As protein: CASSHFRGLNTGELFF.

This clone occurred once. The V and J genes are TRBV5-1 and TRBJ2-2, with TRBD1 matching 9 bases. V dropped 0 bases and J dropped 7; count of bases not matched to a gene: 4. The V gene's germline CDR1 is SGHRS and CDR2 YFSETQ. CDR3 length equals 15 residues. The CDR3 spells CASSLGTGESGELFF. In DNA form, the CDR3 reads TGCGCCAGCAGCTTGGGGACAGGGGAGAGCGGGGAGCTGTTTTTT.